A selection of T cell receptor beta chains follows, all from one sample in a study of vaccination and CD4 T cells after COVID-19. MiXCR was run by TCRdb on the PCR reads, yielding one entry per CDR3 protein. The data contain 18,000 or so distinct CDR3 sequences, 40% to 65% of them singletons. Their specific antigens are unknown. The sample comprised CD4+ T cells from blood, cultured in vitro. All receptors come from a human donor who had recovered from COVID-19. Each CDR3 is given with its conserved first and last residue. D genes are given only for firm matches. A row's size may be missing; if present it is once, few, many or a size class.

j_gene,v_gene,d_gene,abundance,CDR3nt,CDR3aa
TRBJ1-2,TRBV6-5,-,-,TGTGCCAGCAGTTACGGGGCGTACTATGGCTACACCTTC,CASSYGAYYGYTF
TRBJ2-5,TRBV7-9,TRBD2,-,TGTGCCAGCAGCTCCCCCGGGACTAGTCCCCAAGAGACCCAGTACTTC,CASSSPGTSPQETQYF
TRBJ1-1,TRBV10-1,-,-,TGCGCCAGCAGTGAGTCCGGCAGAGAGACTGAAGCTTTCTTT,CASSESGRETEAFF
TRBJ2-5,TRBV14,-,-,TGTGCCAGCAGCCACCCACCGGGGACCCAGTACTTC,CASSHPPGTQYF
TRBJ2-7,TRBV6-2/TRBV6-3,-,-,TGTGCCAGCCAGGAAGGATTAGGCGAGCAGTACTTC,CASQEGLGEQYF
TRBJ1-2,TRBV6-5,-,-,TGTGCCAGCAGTTACTCGAGGCCGGGAGGTGGCTACACCTTC,CASSYSRPGGGYTF
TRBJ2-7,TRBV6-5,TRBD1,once,TGTGCCAGCAGTTTCCGGCCACTGACGGGACAGGGCTCCTACGAGCAGTACTTC,CASSFRPLTGQGSYEQYF
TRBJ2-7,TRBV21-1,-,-,TGTGCCAGCTCTCGGGCGGCCTTACCCCACGAGCAGTACTTC,CASSRAALPHEQYF
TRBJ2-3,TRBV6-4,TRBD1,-,TGTGCCAGCAGTGAGGGACAGGGGGCAGATACGCAGTATTTT,CASSEGQGADTQYF
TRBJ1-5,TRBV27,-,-,TGTGCCAGCAGTTTATCTGGGGTCTATAGCAATCAGCCCCAGCATTTT,CASSLSGVYSNQPQHF
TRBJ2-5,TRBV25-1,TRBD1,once,TGTGCCAGCAGTGAATATAAGGGGACAGGGGGTCCAGAGACCCAGTACTTC,CASSEYKGTGGPETQYF
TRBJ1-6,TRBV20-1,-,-,TGCAGTGCTAGAGATCGTCAGGGACGGGGTTCACCCCTCCACTTT,CSARDRQGRGSPLHF
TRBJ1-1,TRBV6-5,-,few,TGTGCCAGCAGTTCTCTGACAGGAGGCACTGAAGCTTTCTTT,CASSSLTGGTEAFF
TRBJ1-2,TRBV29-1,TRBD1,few,TGCAGCGGCGGGGGACAGGACTATGGCTACACCTTC,CSGGGQDYGYTF
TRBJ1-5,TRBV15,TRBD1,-,TGTGCCACCAGCAGAGACAGGGGGCGAGGTAATCAGCCCCAGCATTTT,CATSRDRGRGNQPQHF
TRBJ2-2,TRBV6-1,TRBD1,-,TGTGCCAGCAGGGGACAGTACACCGGTCGGGAGCTGTTTTTT,CASRGQYTGRELFF
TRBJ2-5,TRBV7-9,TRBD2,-,TGTGCCAGCAGCCCTCCTCGGACTAGCGGGCAAGAGACCCAGTACTTC,CASSPPRTSGQETQYF
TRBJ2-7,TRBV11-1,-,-,TGTGCCAGCAGCTTAGTGGGAGCCCCATTCTACGAGCAGTACTTC,CASSLVGAPFYEQYF
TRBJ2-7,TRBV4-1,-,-,TGCGCCAGCAGCCAAGACTCCGGGACACTATCGTGGGAGCAGTACTTC,CASSQDSGTLSWEQYF
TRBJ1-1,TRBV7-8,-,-,TGTGCCAGCCTACAGGGACCGAACACTGAAGCTTTCTTT,CASLQGPNTEAFF
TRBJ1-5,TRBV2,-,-,TGTGCCAGCAGTGAAGCTGCAGGCAATCAGCCCCAGCATTTT,CASSEAAGNQPQHF
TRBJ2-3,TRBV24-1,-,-,TGTGCCACCAGTGAACGGATAGGGACAGATACGCAGTATTTT,CATSERIGTDTQYF
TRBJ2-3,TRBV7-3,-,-,TGTGCCAGCAGCATAAGTAGGATCGGCGATACGCAGTATTTT,CASSISRIGDTQYF
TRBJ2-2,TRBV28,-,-,TGTGCCAGCAGTATACCCACCGGGACACGCACCGGGGAGCTGTTTTTT,CASSIPTGTRTGELFF
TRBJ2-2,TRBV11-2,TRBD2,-,TGTGCCAGCAGCTTCAAGGCAGGGAGGGGTACCGGGGAGCTGTTTTTT,CASSFKAGRGTGELFF
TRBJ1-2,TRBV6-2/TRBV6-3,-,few,TGTGCCAGCAATCAAGGGGAAGGAGGCTACACCTTC,CASNQGEGGYTF
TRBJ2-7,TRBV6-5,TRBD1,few,TGTGCCAGCAGTTACTCGAGTAGACAGGGTTCCGACGAGCAGTACTTC,CASSYSSRQGSDEQYF
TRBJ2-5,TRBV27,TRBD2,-,TGTGCCAGCAGTCCCACGACTAGCGGGGGGGAGACCCAGTACTTC,CASSPTTSGGETQYF
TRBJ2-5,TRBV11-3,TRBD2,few,TGTGCCAGCAGCCAAGGGACTAGGATACAAGAGACCCAGTACTTC,CASSQGTRIQETQYF
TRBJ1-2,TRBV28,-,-,TGTGCCAGCAGTTTAAGGGAGGGACGGTTTAACTATGGCTACACCTTC,CASSLREGRFNYGYTF
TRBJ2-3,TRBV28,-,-,TGTGCCAGCCTCGGGGCTAGCGTGGGAGATACGCAGTATTTT,CASLGASVGDTQYF
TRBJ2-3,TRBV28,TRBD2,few,TGTGCCAGCAGTTCTGGACTAGCGGGAGCCTACACAGATACGCAGTATTTT,CASSSGLAGAYTDTQYF
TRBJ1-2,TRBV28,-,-,TGTGCCAGCAGTTTTTTAGGGTTGGGGAGCTATGGCTACACCTTC,CASSFLGLGSYGYTF
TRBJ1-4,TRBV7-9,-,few,TGTGCCAGCAGCCCCTTGGATTTAGCAACTAATGAAAAACTGTTTTTT,CASSPLDLATNEKLFF
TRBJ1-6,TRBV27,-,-,TGTGCCAGCAGTTTTAGGAATTCACCCCTCCACTTT,CASSFRNSPLHF
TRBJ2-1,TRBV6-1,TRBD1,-,TGTGCCAGCATCATGACAGGGTCCTACAATGAGCAGTTCTTC,CASIMTGSYNEQFF
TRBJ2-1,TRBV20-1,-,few,TGCAGTGCTTACAAAGCTGCGTCAAATGAGCAGTTCTTC,CSAYKAASNEQFF
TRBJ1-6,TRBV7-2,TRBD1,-,TGTGCCAGCAGCTCACGACAGGGAACCTCGGATTCACCCCTCCACTTT,CASSSRQGTSDSPLHF
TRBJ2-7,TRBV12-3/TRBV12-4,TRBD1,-,TGTGCCAGCAGTTTTTTTCGAGGTGTTACAGGGGTAGATCAGCAGTACTTC,CASSFFRGVTGVDQQYF
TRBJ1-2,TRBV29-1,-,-,TGCAGCGTGCTAAGGACAGCCGGCTACACCTTC,CSVLRTAGYTF
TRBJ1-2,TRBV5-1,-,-,TGCGCCAGCAGCTTAGTACAGGGTTTCTATGGCTACACCTTC,CASSLVQGFYGYTF
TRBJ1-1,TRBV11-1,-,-,TGTGCCAGCAGTCTTCTGACAGTGAACACTGAAGCTTTCTTT,CASSLLTVNTEAFF
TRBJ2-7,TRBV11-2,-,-,TGTGCCAGCAGCCCAAGGGCCGGTTCCTACGAGCAGTACTTC,CASSPRAGSYEQYF
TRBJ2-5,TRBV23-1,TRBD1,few,TGCGCCAGCAGTCAACCATCAGGGGGCGGAGAGACCCAGTACTTC,CASSQPSGGGETQYF
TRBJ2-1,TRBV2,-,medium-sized,TGTGCCAGCAGTGCAGAGGGATTCTTCCTTTACAATGAGCAGTTCTTC,CASSAEGFFLYNEQFF
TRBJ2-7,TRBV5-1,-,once,TGCGCCAGCAGCTTGGTCGAAGGATCATACGAGCAGTACTTC,CASSLVEGSYEQYF
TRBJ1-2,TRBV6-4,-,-,TGTGCCAGCAATGATCGGTTCTATGGCTACACCTTC,CASNDRFYGYTF
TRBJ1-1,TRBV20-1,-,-,TGCAGTGCTAGAGTTCCTGCAGGGCTTGAAGCTTTCTTT,CSARVPAGLEAFF
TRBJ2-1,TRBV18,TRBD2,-,TGTGCCAGCTCACCACCAAGCGGGGGGGACAATGAGCAGTTCTTC,CASSPPSGGDNEQFF
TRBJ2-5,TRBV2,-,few,TGTGCCAGCAGTGGGGAAAGAGGACCCCCGTACTTC,CASSGERGPPYF
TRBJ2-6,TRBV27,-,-,TGTGCCAGCAGTCCCGGGTCGTCTGGGGCCAACGTCCTGACTTTC,CASSPGSSGANVLTF
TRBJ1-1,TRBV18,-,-,TGTGCCAGCTCACCACTCCCCGGGGGGAGGAACACTGAAGCTTTCTTT,CASSPLPGGRNTEAFF
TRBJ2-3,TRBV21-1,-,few,TGTGCCAGCAGCAAAGAGATTAGGGCGATGCGCACAGATACGCAGTATTTT,CASSKEIRAMRTDTQYF
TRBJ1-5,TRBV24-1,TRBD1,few,TGTGCCACCAGTGGGGGGACAGGGGACTGGAGCAATCAGCCCCAGCATTTT,CATSGGTGDWSNQPQHF
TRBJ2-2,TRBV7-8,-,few,TGTGCCAGCAGCTTAGTCGCAGGGGGGGTTGGACGGATCACCGGGGAGCTGTTTTTT,CASSLVAGGVGRITGELFF
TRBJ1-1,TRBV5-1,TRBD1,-,TGCGCCAGCAGCACGGGGGACAGGGTGGCCACTGAAGCTTTCTTT,CASSTGDRVATEAFF
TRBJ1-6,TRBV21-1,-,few,TGTGCCAGCAGCAAAGATGGGGCGGGCGCCAAGAACTCACCCCTCCACTTT,CASSKDGAGAKNSPLHF
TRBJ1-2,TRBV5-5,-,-,TGTGCCAGCAGCCTTACAGGGTCGGATGGCTACACCTTC,CASSLTGSDGYTF